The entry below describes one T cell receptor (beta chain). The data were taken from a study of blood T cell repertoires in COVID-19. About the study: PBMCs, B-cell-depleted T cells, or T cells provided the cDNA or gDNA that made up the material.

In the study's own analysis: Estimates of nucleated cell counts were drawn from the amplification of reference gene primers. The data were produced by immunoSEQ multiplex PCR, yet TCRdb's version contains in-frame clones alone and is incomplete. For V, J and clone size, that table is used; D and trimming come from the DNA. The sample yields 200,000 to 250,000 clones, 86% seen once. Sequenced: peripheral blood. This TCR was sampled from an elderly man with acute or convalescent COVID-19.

CDR3 residues: CASSRPGLAGNNEQFF. CDR3 DNA sequence: TGTGCCAGCAGTCGACCGGGACTAGCGGGAAATAATGAGCAGTTCTTC. This chain uses TRBV27 with TRBJ2-1; 13 nucleotides align to TRBD2. Losses at the gene ends were 5 bases for V and 7 bases for J; bases not matched to a gene: 8. There are 16 residues in the CDR3. The germline V gene has CDR1 MNHEY and CDR2 SMNVEV (reference sequence).